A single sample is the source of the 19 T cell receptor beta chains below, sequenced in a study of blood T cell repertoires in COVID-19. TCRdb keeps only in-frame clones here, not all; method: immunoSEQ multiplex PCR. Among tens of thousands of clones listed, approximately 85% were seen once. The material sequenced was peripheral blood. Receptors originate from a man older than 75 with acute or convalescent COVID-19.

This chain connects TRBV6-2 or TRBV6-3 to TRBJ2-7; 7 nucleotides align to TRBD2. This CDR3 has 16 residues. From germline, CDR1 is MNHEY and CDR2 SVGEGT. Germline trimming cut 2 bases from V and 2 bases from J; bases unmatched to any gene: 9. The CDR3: CASSYRMAGEAYEQYF. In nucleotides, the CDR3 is TGTGCCAGCAGTTACAGAATGGCGGGAGAGGCCTACGAGCAGTACTTC.

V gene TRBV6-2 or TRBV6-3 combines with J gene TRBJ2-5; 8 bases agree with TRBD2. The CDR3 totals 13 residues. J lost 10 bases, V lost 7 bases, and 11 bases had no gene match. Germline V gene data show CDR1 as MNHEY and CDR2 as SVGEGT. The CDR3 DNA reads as TGTGCCAGCACCCCTGTAGCGGGGTCGATCCAGTACTTC. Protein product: CASTPVAGSIQYF.

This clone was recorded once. CDR3 bases: TGCGCCAGCAGCCACTCCAGGGGTAATCAGCCCCAGCATTTT. This encodes CASSHSRGNQPQHF. The chain is built from TRBV4-3 and TRBJ1-5; TRBD1 is a possible D gene (6 bases). In germline, CDR1 is LGHNA, CDR2 YSLEER. V gave up 3 bases and J gave up 4 bases, with 10 bases separating them. The CDR3 is 14 amino acids.

The CDR3 DNA reads as TGTGCCAGCAGGAGGGACAATAGTCAGCCCCAGCATTTT. Translated: CASRRDNSQPQHF. The V and J genes are TRBV28 and TRBJ1-5, with D perhaps matching TRBD1 (6 bases). V was clipped by 6 bases and J by 6 bases, with 12 bases between them. The length of the CDR3 is 13 residues. The germline V gene encodes CDR1 MDHEN and CDR2 SYDVKM.

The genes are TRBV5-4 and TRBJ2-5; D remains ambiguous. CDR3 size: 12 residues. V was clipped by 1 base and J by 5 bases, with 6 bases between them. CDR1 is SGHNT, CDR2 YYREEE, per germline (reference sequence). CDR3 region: CASSLMSETQYF. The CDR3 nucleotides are TGTGCCAGCAGCTTGATGAGCGAGACCCAGTACTTC.

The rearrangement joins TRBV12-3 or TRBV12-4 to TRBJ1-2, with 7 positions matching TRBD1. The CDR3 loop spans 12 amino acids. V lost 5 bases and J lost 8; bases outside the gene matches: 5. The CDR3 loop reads CASSNRGGGYTF. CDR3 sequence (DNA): TGTGCCAGCAGTAACAGGGGCGGGGGCTACACCTTC.

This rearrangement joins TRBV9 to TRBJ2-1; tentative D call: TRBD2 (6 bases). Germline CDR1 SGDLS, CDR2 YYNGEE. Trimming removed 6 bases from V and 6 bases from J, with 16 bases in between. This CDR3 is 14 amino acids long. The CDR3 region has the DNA TGTGCCAGCAAACCGGCGGGATTGGTCAATGAGCAGTTCTTC. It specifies CASKPAGLVNEQFF.

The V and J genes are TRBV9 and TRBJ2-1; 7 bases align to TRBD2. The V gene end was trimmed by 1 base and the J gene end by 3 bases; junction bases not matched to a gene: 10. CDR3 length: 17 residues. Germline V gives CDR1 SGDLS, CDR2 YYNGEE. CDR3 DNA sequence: TGTGCCAGCAGCGTACAATCTTTAGGCGGGAGCTACAATGAGCAGTTCTTC. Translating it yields CASSVQSLGGSYNEQFF.

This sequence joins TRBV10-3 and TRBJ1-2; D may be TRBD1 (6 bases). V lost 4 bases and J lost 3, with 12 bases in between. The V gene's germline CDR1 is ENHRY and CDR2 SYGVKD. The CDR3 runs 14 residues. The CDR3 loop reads CAISGGGAYYGYTF. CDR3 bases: TGTGCCATCAGTGGAGGGGGGGCTTACTATGGCTACACCTTC.

CDR3 DNA: TGTGCCAGCAGCTTAGATTGGGCAGGGAGGTACGAGCAGTACTTC. It translates to CASSLDWAGRYEQYF. The rearrangement uses TRBV7-2 and TRBJ2-7, with D possibly matching TRBD2 (6 bases). The CDR3 consists of 15 residues. The V gene's germline CDR1 is SGHTA and CDR2 FQGNSA. V was trimmed by 1 base and J by 4 bases, leaving 14 bases between them.

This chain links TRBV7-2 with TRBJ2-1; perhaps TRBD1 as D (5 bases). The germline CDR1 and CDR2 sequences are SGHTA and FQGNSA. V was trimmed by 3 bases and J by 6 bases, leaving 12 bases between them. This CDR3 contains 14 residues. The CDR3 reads CASSFWGVFNEQFF. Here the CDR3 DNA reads TGTGCCAGCAGCTTTTGGGGCGTCTTCAATGAGCAGTTCTTC.

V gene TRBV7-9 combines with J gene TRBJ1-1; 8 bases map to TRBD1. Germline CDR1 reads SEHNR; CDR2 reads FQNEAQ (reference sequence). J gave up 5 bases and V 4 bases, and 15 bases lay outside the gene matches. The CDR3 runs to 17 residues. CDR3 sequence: CASSYGPRTGPLTEAFF. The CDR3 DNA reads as TGTGCCAGCAGCTACGGACCCCGGACAGGGCCACTTACTGAAGCTTTCTTT.

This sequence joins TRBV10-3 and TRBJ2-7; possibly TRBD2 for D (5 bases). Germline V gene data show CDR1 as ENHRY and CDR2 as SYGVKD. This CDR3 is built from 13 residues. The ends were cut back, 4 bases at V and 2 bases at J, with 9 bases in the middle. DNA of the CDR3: TGTGCCATCAGTGCGGGAAGGGCCTACGAGCAGTACTTC. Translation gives CAISAGRAYEQYF.

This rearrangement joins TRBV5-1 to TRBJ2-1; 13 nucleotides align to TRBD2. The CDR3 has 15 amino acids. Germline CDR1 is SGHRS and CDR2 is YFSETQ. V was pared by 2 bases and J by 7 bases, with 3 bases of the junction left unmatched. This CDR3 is CASSLLAGGMNEQFF. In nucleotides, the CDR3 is TGCGCCAGCAGCTTACTAGCGGGAGGGATGAATGAGCAGTTCTTC.

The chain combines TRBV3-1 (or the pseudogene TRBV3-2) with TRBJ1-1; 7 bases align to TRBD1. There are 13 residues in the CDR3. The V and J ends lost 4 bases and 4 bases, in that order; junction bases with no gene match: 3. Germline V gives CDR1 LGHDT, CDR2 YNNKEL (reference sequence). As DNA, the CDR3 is TGTGCCAGCAGCCCGAGGGGGCCCACTGAAGCTTTCTTT. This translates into CASSPRGPTEAFF.

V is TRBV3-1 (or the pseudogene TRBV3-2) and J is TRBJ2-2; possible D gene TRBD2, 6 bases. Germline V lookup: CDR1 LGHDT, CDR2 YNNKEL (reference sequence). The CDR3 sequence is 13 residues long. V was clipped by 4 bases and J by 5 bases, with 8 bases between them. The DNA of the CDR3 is TGTGCCAGCAGCCGACGGGGGACCGGGGAGCTGTTTTTT. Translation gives CASSRRGTGELFF.

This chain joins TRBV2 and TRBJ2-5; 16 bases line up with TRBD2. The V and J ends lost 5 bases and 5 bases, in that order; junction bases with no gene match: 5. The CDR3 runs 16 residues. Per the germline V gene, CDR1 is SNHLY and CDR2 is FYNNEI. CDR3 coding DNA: TGTGCCAGCAGTCCGGGGACTAGCGGGGGGGAGGAGACCCAGTACTTC. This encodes CASSPGTSGGEETQYF.

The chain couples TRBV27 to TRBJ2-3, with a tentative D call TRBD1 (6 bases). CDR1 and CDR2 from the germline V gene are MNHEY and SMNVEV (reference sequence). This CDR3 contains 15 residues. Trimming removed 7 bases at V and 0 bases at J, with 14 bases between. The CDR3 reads CASTLEQGSTDTQYF. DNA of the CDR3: TGTGCCAGCACCCTAGAACAGGGTAGCACAGATACGCAGTATTTT.

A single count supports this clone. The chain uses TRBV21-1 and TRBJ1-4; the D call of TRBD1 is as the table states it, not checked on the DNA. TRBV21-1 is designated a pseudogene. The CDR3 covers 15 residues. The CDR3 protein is CASSKSTEYNEKLFF. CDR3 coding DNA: TGTGCCAGCAGCAAAAGCACAGAATATAATGAAAAACTGTTTTTT.